This TCR beta chain was recorded in a study of T cells in Graves' hyperthyroidism and ophthalmopathy. General observations from the study: Ophthalmopathy got predicted by the model a median roughly 6.4 months before its onset.

TCR beta CDR3 regions were amplified from RNA transcripts. HTBI primers were the set used in a first-round RT-PCR of the TCR CDR3. A single record per CDR3 protein comes from TCRdb applying MiXCR to the multiplex PCR reads. The table has about 610,000 distinct CDR3 sequences, over 12% seen once. CDR1 SGHAT and CDR2 FQDESV come from the germline V gene (reference sequence). The CDR3 loop spans 18 amino acids. Trimming removed 5 bases from V and 0 bases from J, with 17 bases in between. This clonotype was seen more than once but under ten times. No antigen is known for it. Sequencing input: blood. The source of this sequence is a middle-aged woman with Graves' ophthalmopathy. This chain uses TRBV11-1 with TRBJ1-6, with a possible D match to TRBD1 (5 bases). CDR3 nucleotides: TGTGCCAGCAGCCCTCGCTCGGCAGGGAGCTCCTATAATTCACCCCTCCACTTT. It translates to CASSPRSAGSSYNSPLHF.